Listed below are T cell receptor beta chains from one sample, sequenced in a study of neurological immune-mediated disorders. TCRdb used MiXCR to reprocess the 5' RACE reads, holding one entry per CDR3 protein. The sample includes 66,000 or so distinct CDR3 sequences, nearly 3.5% of them seen just once. Specimen: PBMCs. These TCRs come from a middle-aged man with multiple sclerosis. Both conserved end residues are part of each CDR3. A D gene is named only where the DNA matches it firmly. Clone size is stated in some rows and not others, as once, few, many or a class when expanded.

CDR3: CASSYEAEAFF
DNA: TGTGCCAGCAGTTACGAGGCTGAAGCTTTCTTT
D: .
size: many
J: TRBJ1-1
V: TRBV6-6

CDR3: CASRGQGIYNEQFF
DNA: TGTGCCAGCAGGGGACAGGGGATATACAATGAGCAGTTCTTC
D: TRBD1
size: many
J: TRBJ2-1
V: TRBV12-3/TRBV12-4

CDR3: CASRLTGNAGELFF
DNA: TGCGCCAGCAGACTTACAGGGAATGCCGGGGAGCTGTTTTTT
D: .
size: many
J: TRBJ2-2
V: TRBV5-1

CDR3: CSVEDRPGMGEKLFF
DNA: TGCAGCGTTGAAGATCGTCCGGGGATGGGTGAAAAACTGTTTTTT
D: .
size: many
J: TRBJ1-4
V: TRBV29-1

CDR3: CSATAPDRLATQYF
DNA: TGCAGTGCCACGGCCCCGGACAGGTTAGCGACCCAGTACTTC
D: TRBD1
size: many
J: TRBJ2-5
V: TRBV20-1

CDR3: CAWSVTGRETQYF
DNA: TGTGCCTGGAGTGTAACGGGGAGGGAGACCCAGTACTTC
D: .
size: many
J: TRBJ2-5
V: TRBV30

CDR3: CASSLRADTGELFF
DNA: TGTGCCAGCAGCCTAAGGGCCGACACCGGGGAGCTGTTTTTT
D: .
size: many
J: TRBJ2-2
V: TRBV12-3/TRBV12-4

CDR3: CASSDRGNIQYF
DNA: TGTGCCAGCAGTGACCGAGGGAACATTCAGTACTTC
D: .
size: many
J: TRBJ2-4
V: TRBV2

CDR3: CASSQDHDSGYTF
DNA: TGTGCCAGCAGCCAAGACCATGACAGTGGCTACACCTTC
D: .
size: many
J: TRBJ1-2
V: TRBV14

CDR3: CASRRLAASYNEQFF
DNA: TGCGCCAGCAGACGACTAGCGGCCTCCTACAATGAGCAGTTCTTC
D: TRBD2
size: many
J: TRBJ2-1
V: TRBV5-1

CDR3: CASSYDRGWNEQFF
DNA: TGTGCCAGCAGCTACGACAGGGGGTGGAATGAGCAGTTCTTC
D: TRBD1
size: many
J: TRBJ2-1
V: TRBV5-6

CDR3: CSAPDRGRDGYTF
DNA: TGCAGTGCCCCCGACAGGGGGCGGGATGGCTACACCTTC
D: TRBD1
size: many
J: TRBJ1-2
V: TRBV20-1

CDR3: CASSSASGQTFF
DNA: TGTGCCAGCAGCTCCGCCTCTGGCCAAACTTTCTTT
D: .
size: many
J: TRBJ1-1
V: TRBV7-9

CDR3: CASRPAGLAGANEQFF
DNA: TGCGCCAGCCGGCCCGCCGGACTAGCGGGAGCAAATGAGCAGTTCTTC
D: TRBD2
size: many
J: TRBJ2-1
V: TRBV5-1

CDR3: CASSLRQGTNEQFF
DNA: TGTGCCAGCAGTTTAAGGCAGGGCACCAATGAGCAGTTCTTC
D: .
size: many
J: TRBJ2-1
V: TRBV27

CDR3: CSGMGGSTDTQYF
DNA: TGCAGTGGGATGGGGGGTTCCACAGATACGCAGTATTTT
D: .
size: many
J: TRBJ2-3
V: TRBV20-1

CDR3: CASSPQGRTEAFF
DNA: TGTGCCAGCAGTCCACAGGGGCGCACTGAAGCTTTCTTT
D: TRBD1
size: many
J: TRBJ1-1
V: TRBV12-3/TRBV12-4

CDR3: CASSFNYRVTEAFF
DNA: TGTGCCAGCAGCTTTAACTACAGGGTAACTGAAGCTTTCTTT
D: .
size: many
J: TRBJ1-1
V: TRBV7-6

CDR3: CASSLAGRQEQFF
DNA: TGCGCCAGCAGCTTGGCAGGGAGGCAGGAGCAGTTCTTC
D: .
size: many
J: TRBJ2-1
V: TRBV5-1

CDR3: CASSRQGVGKDTQYF
DNA: TGTGCCAGCAGCCGCCAGGGGGTTGGCAAAGATACGCAGTATTTT
D: TRBD1
size: few
J: TRBJ2-3
V: TRBV7-6

CDR3: CASSQQPGTYTGELFF
DNA: TGTGCCAGCAGTCAGCAACCGGGTACTTACACCGGGGAGCTGTTTTTT
D: .
size: .
J: TRBJ2-2
V: TRBV7-2

CDR3: CAIREGGGRATYEQYF
DNA: TGTGCCATCAGGGAGGGGGGGGGCAGGGCCACCTACGAGCAGTACTTC
D: .
size: many
J: TRBJ2-7
V: TRBV10-3

CDR3: CASSLEGGPGELFF
DNA: TGCGCCAGCAGCTTGGAAGGGGGTCCCGGGGAGCTGTTTTTT
D: .
size: many
J: TRBJ2-2
V: TRBV5-1

CDR3: CASSSDRRRVGYTF
DNA: TGTGCCAGCAGTTCGGACAGGCGGAGGGTGGGCTACACCTTC
D: TRBD1
size: many
J: TRBJ1-2
V: TRBV6-5

CDR3: CASSEGASEQFF
DNA: TGCGCCAGCAGTGAGGGTGCGAGTGAGCAGTTCTTC
D: .
size: many
J: TRBJ2-1
V: TRBV5-1

CDR3: CATSDLPPGEQYF
DNA: TGTGCCACCAGTGATTTACCCCCAGGCGAGCAGTACTTC
D: .
size: many
J: TRBJ2-7
V: TRBV24-1

CDR3: CSATGGRKSNYGYTF
DNA: TGCAGTGCTACAGGGGGCAGGAAGTCAAACTATGGCTACACCTTC
D: TRBD1
size: many
J: TRBJ1-2
V: TRBV20-1

CDR3: CATSSPGQGSTGELFF
DNA: TGTGCCACCTCCTCGCCGGGACAGGGTAGTACCGGGGAGCTGTTTTTT
D: TRBD1
size: few
J: TRBJ2-2
V: TRBV19

CDR3: CASSLGQGGNEQFF
DNA: TGCGCCAGCAGCTTGGGACAGGGTGGCAATGAGCAGTTCTTC
D: TRBD1
size: .
J: TRBJ2-1
V: TRBV5-1

CDR3: CSARAGTGVLEEQYF
DNA: TGCAGTGCTAGGGCCGGGACAGGGGTTTTGGAGGAGCAGTACTTC
D: TRBD1
size: many
J: TRBJ2-7
V: TRBV20-1

CDR3: CSAPTINYGYTF
DNA: TGCAGTGCTCCGACGATTAACTATGGCTACACCTTC
D: .
size: many
J: TRBJ1-2
V: TRBV20-1

CDR3: CSVIPGQAEAFF
DNA: TGCAGTGTTATCCCGGGACAGGCTGAAGCTTTCTTT
D: TRBD1
size: many
J: TRBJ1-1
V: TRBV20-1

CDR3: CASSLGNEKLFF
DNA: TGCGCCAGCAGCTTGGGTAATGAAAAACTGTTTTTT
D: .
size: many
J: TRBJ1-4
V: TRBV5-1

CDR3: CVSSLDQGTQYF
DNA: TGTGTCAGCAGCTTAGATCAGGGAACGCAATACTTC
D: .
size: few
J: TRBJ2-7
V: TRBV7-8

CDR3: CSATSGGSSYNEQFF
DNA: TGCAGTGCTACAAGCGGGGGGAGCTCCTACAATGAGCAGTTCTTC
D: TRBD2
size: many
J: TRBJ2-1
V: TRBV20-1

CDR3: CASSPPLPPYNEQFF
DNA: TGTGCCAGCAGTCCCCCGCTCCCCCCCTACAATGAGCAGTTCTTC
D: .
size: many
J: TRBJ2-1
V: TRBV28

CDR3: CASSPGGQGIDEQFF
DNA: TGTGCCAGCTCACCAGGGGGACAGGGAATCGATGAGCAGTTCTTC
D: TRBD1
size: .
J: TRBJ2-1
V: TRBV18

CDR3: CASSLVPPRGGHEQYF
DNA: TGTGCCAGCAGCTTAGTGCCCCCGAGGGGGGGGCACGAGCAGTACTTC
D: .
size: many
J: TRBJ2-7
V: TRBV11-2

CDR3: CASNPGQGGEQYF
DNA: TGTGCCAGCAACCCGGGACAGGGAGGCGAGCAGTACTTC
D: TRBD1
size: many
J: TRBJ2-7
V: TRBV6-5

CDR3: CASRTGAVGEQYF
DNA: TGTGCCAGCAGGACAGGGGCTGTCGGCGAGCAGTACTTC
D: TRBD1
size: many
J: TRBJ2-7
V: TRBV27

CDR3: CSARSGTRNYNEQFF
DNA: TGCAGTGCTCGCTCCGGGACTAGGAACTACAATGAGCAGTTCTTC
D: TRBD2
size: many
J: TRBJ2-1
V: TRBV20-1

CDR3: CASSRVYDYTF
DNA: TGTGCCAGCAGCCGAGTTTACGACTACACCTTC
D: .
size: few
J: TRBJ1-2
V: TRBV5-8

CDR3: CSARTTGANVLTF
DNA: TGCAGTGCCAGGACAACTGGGGCCAACGTCCTGACTTTC
D: .
size: many
J: TRBJ2-6
V: TRBV20-1

CDR3: CASSYIDGMNTEAFF
DNA: TGTGCCAGCAGTTATATAGACGGGATGAACACTGAAGCTTTCTTT
D: .
size: many
J: TRBJ1-1
V: TRBV27

CDR3: CASSSDPFAQFF
DNA: TGTGCCAGCAGCTCGGACCCCTTTGCGCAGTTCTTC
D: .
size: many
J: TRBJ2-1
V: TRBV5-6

CDR3: CASSSAPGQGYEQYF
DNA: TGTGCCAGCAGCTCCGCGCCGGGACAGGGCTACGAGCAGTACTTC
D: TRBD1
size: many
J: TRBJ2-7
V: TRBV7-8

CDR3: CASKGDPSYGYTF
DNA: TGTGCCAGCAAGGGGGACCCAAGCTATGGCTACACCTTC
D: .
size: many
J: TRBJ1-2
V: TRBV6-5

CDR3: CSAQLAGRDTQYF
DNA: TGCAGTGCCCAACTAGCGGGGCGCGATACGCAGTATTTT
D: TRBD2
size: many
J: TRBJ2-3
V: TRBV20-1